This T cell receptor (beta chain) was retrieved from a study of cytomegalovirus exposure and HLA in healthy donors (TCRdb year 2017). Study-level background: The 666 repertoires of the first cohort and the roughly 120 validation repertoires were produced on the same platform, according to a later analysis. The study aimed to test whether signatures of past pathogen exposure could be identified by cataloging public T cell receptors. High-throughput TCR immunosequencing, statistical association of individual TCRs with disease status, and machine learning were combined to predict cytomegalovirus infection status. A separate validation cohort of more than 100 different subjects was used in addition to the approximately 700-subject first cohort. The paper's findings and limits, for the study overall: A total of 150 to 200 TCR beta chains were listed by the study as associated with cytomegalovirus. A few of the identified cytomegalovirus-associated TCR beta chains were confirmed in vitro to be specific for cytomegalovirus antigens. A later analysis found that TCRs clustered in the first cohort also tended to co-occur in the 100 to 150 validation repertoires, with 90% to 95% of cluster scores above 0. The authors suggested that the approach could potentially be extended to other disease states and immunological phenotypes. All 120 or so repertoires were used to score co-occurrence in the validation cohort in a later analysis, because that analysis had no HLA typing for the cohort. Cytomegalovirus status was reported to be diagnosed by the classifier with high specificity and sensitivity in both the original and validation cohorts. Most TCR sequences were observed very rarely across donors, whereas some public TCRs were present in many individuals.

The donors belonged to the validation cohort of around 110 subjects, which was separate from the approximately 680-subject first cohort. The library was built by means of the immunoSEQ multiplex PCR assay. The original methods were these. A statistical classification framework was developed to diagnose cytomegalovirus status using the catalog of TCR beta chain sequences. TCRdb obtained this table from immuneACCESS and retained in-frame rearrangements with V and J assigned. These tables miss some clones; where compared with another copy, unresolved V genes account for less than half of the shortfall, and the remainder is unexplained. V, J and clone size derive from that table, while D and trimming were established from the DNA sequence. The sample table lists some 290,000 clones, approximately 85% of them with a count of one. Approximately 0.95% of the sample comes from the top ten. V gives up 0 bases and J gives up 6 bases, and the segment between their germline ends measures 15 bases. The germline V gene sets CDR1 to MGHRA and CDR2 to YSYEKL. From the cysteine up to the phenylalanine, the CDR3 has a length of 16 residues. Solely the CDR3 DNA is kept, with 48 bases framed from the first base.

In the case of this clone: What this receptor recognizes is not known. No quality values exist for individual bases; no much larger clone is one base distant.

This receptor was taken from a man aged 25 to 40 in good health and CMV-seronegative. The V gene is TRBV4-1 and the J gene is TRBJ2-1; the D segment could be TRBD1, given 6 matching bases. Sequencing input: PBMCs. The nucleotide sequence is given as TGCGCCAGCAGCCAAGATATTTCAGGGGCGCTCAATGAGCAGTTCTTC. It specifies CASSQDISGALNEQFF.